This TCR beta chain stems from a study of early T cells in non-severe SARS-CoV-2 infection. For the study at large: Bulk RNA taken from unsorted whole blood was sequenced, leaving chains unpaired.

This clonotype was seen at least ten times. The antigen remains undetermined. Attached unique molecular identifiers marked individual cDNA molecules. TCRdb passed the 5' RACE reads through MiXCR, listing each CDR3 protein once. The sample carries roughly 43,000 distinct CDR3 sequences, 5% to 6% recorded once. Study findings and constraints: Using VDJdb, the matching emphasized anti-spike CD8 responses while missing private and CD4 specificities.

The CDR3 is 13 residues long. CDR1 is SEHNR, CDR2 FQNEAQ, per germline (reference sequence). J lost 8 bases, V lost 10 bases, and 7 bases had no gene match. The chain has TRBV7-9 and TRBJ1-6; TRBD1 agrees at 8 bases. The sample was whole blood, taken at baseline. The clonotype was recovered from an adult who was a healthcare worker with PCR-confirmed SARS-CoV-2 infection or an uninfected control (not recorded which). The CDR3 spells CAISDRVDSPLHF. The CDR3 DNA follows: TGTGCCATCTCGGACAGGGTTGATTCACCCCTCCACTTT.